These T cell receptor beta chains were read from a single sample in a study of T cell responses to AZD1222 COVID-19 vaccine. Only in-frame clones appear in the TCRdb table, and some are missing; sequencing was by immunoSEQ multiplex PCR. There are about 96,000 clones in the sample; around nine tenths occur only once, and around 3% lies in the top ten. Specimen: peripheral blood, collected on day 0 of AZD1222 vaccination. These receptors originate from an adult in good health. Each CDR3 is given with its conserved first and last residue. D genes are given only for firm matches. Clone size is shown for a subset of rows, as once, few, many or a class of expanded clone.

CDR3nt: TGTGCCAGCAGTTTGTATGGCGGGGGCTTCTACAATGAGCAGTTCTTC
CDR3aa: CASSLYGGGFYNEQFF
j_gene: TRBJ2-1
abundance: once
d_gene: NA
v_gene: TRBV27

CDR3nt: TGCAGCGTTGAAGTTGGGTCCCCTGAAGCTTTCTTT
CDR3aa: CSVEVGSPEAFF
j_gene: TRBJ1-1
abundance: NA
d_gene: NA
v_gene: TRBV29-1

CDR3nt: TGTGCCAGCAGCCAAGAGCGCCAGAGGATGAATGAAAAACTGTTTTTT
CDR3aa: CASSQERQRMNEKLFF
j_gene: TRBJ1-4
abundance: NA
d_gene: NA
v_gene: TRBV14

CDR3nt: TGTGCCAGCAGTTACGTAGCGGGATACCAAGAGACCCAGTACTTC
CDR3aa: CASSYVAGYQETQYF
j_gene: TRBJ2-5
abundance: NA
d_gene: TRBD2
v_gene: TRBV6-5

CDR3nt: TGCGCCAGCAGCCAAGTACGCTACACCGGGGAGCTGTTTTTT
CDR3aa: CASSQVRYTGELFF
j_gene: TRBJ2-2
abundance: NA
d_gene: NA
v_gene: TRBV4-3

CDR3nt: TGTGCCAGCAGCTTAGTCACAGGGGGCGTAGATACGCAGTATTTT
CDR3aa: CASSLVTGGVDTQYF
j_gene: TRBJ2-3
abundance: NA
d_gene: TRBD1
v_gene: TRBV7-9

CDR3nt: TGTGCCTGGAGTACACTGACAGGGGGAGGTGAAAAACTGTTTTTT
CDR3aa: CAWSTLTGGGEKLFF
j_gene: TRBJ1-4
abundance: NA
d_gene: TRBD1
v_gene: TRBV30

CDR3nt: TGTGCCAGCAGTTTATCCGGGGGGCGCGTTGGCTACACCTTC
CDR3aa: CASSLSGGRVGYTF
j_gene: TRBJ1-2
abundance: NA
d_gene: NA
v_gene: TRBV28

CDR3nt: TGTGCCAGCAGCATCGGACTAGCGGGAGTGGAAAACATTCAGTACTTC
CDR3aa: CASSIGLAGVENIQYF
j_gene: TRBJ2-4
abundance: NA
d_gene: TRBD2
v_gene: TRBV5-6

CDR3nt: TGTGCCAGCGGGAAGGGGGTAATTTATGGCTACACCTTC
CDR3aa: CASGKGVIYGYTF
j_gene: TRBJ1-2
abundance: NA
d_gene: NA
v_gene: TRBV2

CDR3nt: TGTGCCAGTAATGAGTATAGCAATCAGCCCCAGCATTTT
CDR3aa: CASNEYSNQPQHF
j_gene: TRBJ1-5
abundance: NA
d_gene: NA
v_gene: TRBV19

CDR3nt: TGTGCCAGCAGGGGGACGCAGGGGGCATTTGGCTACACCTTC
CDR3aa: CASRGTQGAFGYTF
j_gene: TRBJ1-2
abundance: NA
d_gene: TRBD1
v_gene: TRBV2

CDR3nt: TGTGCCAGCAGTTTCGTAGGTAGCGGGAGGGCAAACACCGGGGAGCTGTTTTTT
CDR3aa: CASSFVGSGRANTGELFF
j_gene: TRBJ2-2
abundance: NA
d_gene: TRBD2
v_gene: TRBV28

CDR3nt: TGTGCCAGCAGTTACAGTCCTTCTGCGCTTCTGAACACCGGGGAGCTGTTTTTT
CDR3aa: CASSYSPSALLNTGELFF
j_gene: TRBJ2-2
abundance: NA
d_gene: NA
v_gene: TRBV6-2/TRBV6-3

CDR3nt: TGTGCCAGCAGCGTATCCGGGAGAACAGATACGCAGTATTTT
CDR3aa: CASSVSGRTDTQYF
j_gene: TRBJ2-3
abundance: NA
d_gene: NA
v_gene: TRBV9

CDR3nt: TGTGCCAGCAGCACTGGGACAGGGAGGATCTACGAGCAGTACTTC
CDR3aa: CASSTGTGRIYEQYF
j_gene: TRBJ2-7
abundance: NA
d_gene: TRBD1
v_gene: TRBV7-9

CDR3nt: TGTGCCAGCAGTGAAGAGGGGACGGTCAATCAGCCCCAGCATTTT
CDR3aa: CASSEEGTVNQPQHF
j_gene: TRBJ1-5
abundance: NA
d_gene: NA
v_gene: TRBV2

CDR3nt: TGCGCCAGCAGCACAGGGACTAGCGGGATCTTCTTCCAAGAGACCCAGTACTTC
CDR3aa: CASSTGTSGIFFQETQYF
j_gene: TRBJ2-5
abundance: NA
d_gene: TRBD2
v_gene: TRBV5-1

CDR3nt: TGTGCCAGCAGCTACGGGACTAGCGGGACCCACTACGAGCAGTACTTC
CDR3aa: CASSYGTSGTHYEQYF
j_gene: TRBJ2-7
abundance: NA
d_gene: TRBD2
v_gene: TRBV11-1

CDR3nt: TGTGCCAGCAGCCACAGACGAACGGGCGAGCAGTACTTC
CDR3aa: CASSHRRTGEQYF
j_gene: TRBJ2-7
abundance: NA
d_gene: NA
v_gene: TRBV11-3

CDR3nt: TGTGCCAGCAGTTTGTCGGCTAGCGGGAGCAATGAGCAGTTCTTC
CDR3aa: CASSLSASGSNEQFF
j_gene: TRBJ2-1
abundance: NA
d_gene: TRBD2
v_gene: TRBV28

CDR3nt: TGTGCCAGCAGTGAAAACCTAGCGGGAGGTGCGAACACCGGGGAGCTGTTTTTT
CDR3aa: CASSENLAGGANTGELFF
j_gene: TRBJ2-2
abundance: NA
d_gene: TRBD2
v_gene: TRBV6-1

CDR3nt: TGTGCCAGCAGCACCGAGAGGAGGACTGAAGCTTTCTTT
CDR3aa: CASSTERRTEAFF
j_gene: TRBJ1-1
abundance: NA
d_gene: NA
v_gene: TRBV9

CDR3nt: TGTGCCAGCAGCACAGGGAGAGGAGACTATGGCTACACCTTC
CDR3aa: CASSTGRGDYGYTF
j_gene: TRBJ1-2
abundance: NA
d_gene: NA
v_gene: TRBV28

CDR3nt: TGTGCCAGCAGCTTAGAAAATCAGCCCCAGCATTTT
CDR3aa: CASSLENQPQHF
j_gene: TRBJ1-5
abundance: NA
d_gene: NA
v_gene: TRBV13

CDR3nt: TGTGCCAGCAGCTTCGACTGGAGAACTTACAATGAGCAGTTCTTC
CDR3aa: CASSFDWRTYNEQFF
j_gene: TRBJ2-1
abundance: NA
d_gene: NA
v_gene: TRBV7-2

CDR3nt: TGTGCCAGTAGCCTAGGGAGCGGAGCTCCCTACAATGAGCAGTTCTTC
CDR3aa: CASSLGSGAPYNEQFF
j_gene: TRBJ2-1
abundance: NA
d_gene: NA
v_gene: TRBV19

CDR3nt: TGTGCCAGCCCTAGCGAAAAACTGTTTTTT
CDR3aa: CASPSEKLFF
j_gene: TRBJ1-4
abundance: NA
d_gene: NA
v_gene: TRBV6-5